The source of this T cell receptor beta chain is a study of T cells in localized non-small cell lung cancer. Study findings and constraints: Appearance in adjacent lung was seen for a median around 60 of the top 100 tumor clones. Adjacent uninvolved lung tissue had the highest T cell clonality, exceeding tumor. Increased T cell density in blood showed an association with longer overall survival. Only one tumor region went through sequencing, so heterogeneity may still be there.

Data came from immunoSEQ multiplex PCR; TCRdb stores just in-frame clones and leaves some out. The sample includes roughly 30,000 clones, around 93% of them seen just once. The CDR3 spans 13 residues. The germline gives CDR1 SGHTA, CDR2 FQGNSA. V lost 5 bases and J 3 bases, leaving 9 bases between the germline ends. A single count supports this clone. Its matching antigen is unknown. The sequence derives from a man between 40 and 75 years old with stage II lung adenocarcinoma. The specimen was PBMCs, collected before any cancer treatment. The chain joins TRBV7-2 to TRBJ2-3, with D unclear. The CDR3 nucleotides read TGTGCCAGCAGCACCCCCCTAACAGATACGCAGTATTTT. Residues: CASSTPLTDTQYF.